A single sample gave rise to the 7 T cell receptor beta chains below, sequenced in a study of cytomegalovirus exposure and HLA in healthy donors. With 60 Vbeta and 13 Jbeta primers, the PCR was carried out. Here immunoSEQ multiplex PCR was the method, and the copy in TCRdb shows in-frame clones only, minus some. The repertoire holds over 150,000 clones, 80% seen once, with 1% in the top ten. Sequencing was performed on PBMCs. The source is a woman between 45 and 65 years old in good health and CMV-seropositive.

The rearrangement uses TRBV5-1 and TRBJ2-2; 9 nucleotides match TRBD1. J lost 8 bases, V lost 0 bases, and 8 bases had no gene match. The germline V gene encodes CDR1 SGHRS and CDR2 YFSETQ. The CDR3 is made up of 16 amino acids. The CDR3 loop is CASSLDRTGAWGELFF. CDR3 in DNA: TGCGCCAGCAGCTTGGATAGGACAGGGGCCTGGGGGGAGCTGTTTTTT.

V and J are TRBV5-1 and TRBJ2-1; D call uncertain. The CDR3 contains 13 residues. Germline lookup yields CDR1 SGHRS and CDR2 YFSETQ. V lost 0 bases and J lost 5, with 6 bases in between. The CDR3, as DNA: TGCGCCAGCAGCTTGGCTGTAGACAATGAGCAGTTCTTC. Translation gives CASSLAVDNEQFF. Together with reference TRBV5-1 and TRBJ2-1, the CDR3 gives the full variable domain: KAGVTQTPRYLIKTRGQQVTLSCSPISGHRSVSWYQQTPGQGLQFLFEYFSETQRNKGNFPGRFSGRQFSNSRSEMNVSTLELGDSALYLCASSLAVDNEQFFGPGTRLTVL.

This chain links TRBV28 with TRBJ1-5, with 7 nucleotides matching TRBD1. Germline V gene lookup returns CDR1 MDHEN and CDR2 SYDVKM. CDR3 length: 15 residues. With V trimmed by 10 bases and J by 6 bases, 15 bases remained unmatched. The CDR3: CATLTWAGGSQPQHF. In DNA, the CDR3 is TGTGCCACCCTAACTTGGGCAGGGGGAAGTCAGCCCCAGCATTTT.

This clone was observed a handful of times. The rearrangement joins TRBV18 to TRBJ1-4; D is ambiguous. The CDR3 contains 13 residues. V lost 3 bases, J lost 8 bases, and 10 bases lay in between. Germline assignment: CDR1 KGHSH and CDR2 LQKENI. CDR3 protein: CASSPREEEKLFF. CDR3 sequence (DNA): TGTGCCAGCTCACCCCGGGAGGAAGAAAAACTGTTTTTT.

The chain uses TRBV28 and TRBJ2-2, with 8 positions matching TRBD1. The CDR3 is 15 residues long. The V gene end was trimmed by 6 bases and the J gene end by 6 bases; junction bases not matched to a gene: 9. CDR1 is MDHEN, CDR2 SYDVKM, per germline. The CDR3 DNA reads TGTGCCAGCAGCCCAGGGGCGACAGGGGCCGGGGAGCTGTTTTTT. It codes for CASSPGATGAGELFF.

This chain uses TRBV20-1 with TRBJ1-1; D is undetermined. V lost 4 bases and J 1 base, leaving 4 bases between the germline ends. CDR1 is DFQATT and CDR2 is SNEGSKA in the germline V gene (reference sequence). This CDR3 is built from 11 residues. The CDR3 sequence: CSATGNTEAFF. CDR3 nucleotide sequence: TGCAGTGCTACAGGGAACACTGAAGCTTTCTTT.

This chain joins TRBV19 and TRBJ1-2; a possible D gene is TRBD1 (6 bases). V was trimmed by 7 bases and J by 8 bases, leaving 17 bases between them. CDR1 LNHDA and CDR2 SQIVND come from the germline V gene (reference sequence). The CDR3 has 13 amino acids. The CDR3 DNA is TGTGCCAGTACCCCCACCAGGGGCCGGGGCTACACCTTC. It translates to CASTPTRGRGYTF.